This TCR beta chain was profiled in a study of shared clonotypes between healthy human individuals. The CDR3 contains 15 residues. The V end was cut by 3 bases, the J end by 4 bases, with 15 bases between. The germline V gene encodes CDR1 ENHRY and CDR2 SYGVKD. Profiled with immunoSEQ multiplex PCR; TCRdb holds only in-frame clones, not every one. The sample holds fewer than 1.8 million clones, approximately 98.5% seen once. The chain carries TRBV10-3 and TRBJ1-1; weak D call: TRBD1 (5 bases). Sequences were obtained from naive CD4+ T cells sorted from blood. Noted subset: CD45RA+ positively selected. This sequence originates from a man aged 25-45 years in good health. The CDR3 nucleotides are TGTGCCATCAGTGAACCTACAAGAGGGGTCACTGAAGCTTTCTTT. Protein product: CAISEPTRGVTEAFF.